The rows below give T cell receptor beta chains drawn from one sample of a study of blood T cell repertoires in COVID-19. Libraries were prepared by immunoSEQ multiplex PCR; TCRdb keeps only in-frame clonotypes and omits some of them. In the table there are tens of thousands of clones, around 90% of which are singletons. Sequencing was done on a sample of peripheral blood. The receptors shown here come from a man aged 60 to 75 with acute or convalescent COVID-19. CDR3s include the opening cysteine and the closing phenylalanine or tryptophan. The order of the fields is D gene, clone size, CDR3 length, V gene, J gene, CDR3 DNA, CDR3 protein. A D gene is named only where the DNA matches it firmly. Rows give clone size only sometimes, using once, few, many, or a class for an expanded clone.

-	-	13	TRBV6-5	TRBJ1-2	TGTGCCGGGAACTATGGACAGAACTATGGCTACACCTTC	CAGNYGQNYGYTF
TRBD1	-	16	TRBV3-1/TRBV3-2	TRBJ2-5	TGTGCCAGCAGCCAAGGGGGACAGGGGAGTAGGGAGACCCAGTACTTC	CASSQGGQGSRETQYF
TRBD2	-	17	TRBV5-1	TRBJ2-7	TGCGCCAGCAGCTTGCGTCTAGCGGGGGGGAGCTCCTACGAGCAGTACTTC	CASSLRLAGGSSYEQYF
-	-	12	TRBV5-4	TRBJ1-2	TGTGCCAGCAGCTCCGGGGTAGGCGACTACACCTTC	CASSSGVGDYTF
-	once	14	TRBV7-2	TRBJ2-7	TGTGCCAGCAGCTTACGGGGTGTGGGTCACGAGCAGTACTTC	CASSLRGVGHEQYF
-	-	14	TRBV29-1	TRBJ2-3	TGCAGCGTCCCTACAGGGTGGGAGCCAGATACGCAGTATTTT	CSVPTGWEPDTQYF
-	-	16	TRBV11-2	TRBJ2-6	TGTGCCAGCAGCTTAGTAAGAGGGAGTGGGGCCAACGTCCTGACTTTC	CASSLVRGSGANVLTF
-	-	11	TRBV11-2	TRBJ1-3	TGTGCCAGCAGCGCGGGAAACACCATATATTTT	CASSAGNTIYF
TRBD1	-	16	TRBV29-1	TRBJ1-2	TGCAGCGTTGAAGTGGGGGGACAGGCGAAGCTGTATGGCTACACCTTC	CSVEVGGQAKLYGYTF
TRBD1	-	16	TRBV19	TRBJ1-1	TGTGCCAGTAGTATAGGGGACAGGGGGGCCAACACTGAAGCTTTCTTT	CASSIGDRGANTEAFF
TRBD1	-	16	TRBV7-2	TRBJ1-6	TGTGCCAGCAGCTTAATGGCTGGACAGGGGAATTCACCCCTCCACTTT	CASSLMAGQGNSPLHF
-	-	17	TRBV6-1	TRBJ2-7	TGTGCCAGCAGTGAAAGGTTACAGGGCTTTAGGGGCTACGAGCAGTACTTC	CASSERLQGFRGYEQYF